This note documents a single T cell receptor (beta chain) sequence. The target antigen is unknown. This sample is drawn from a study of T cell responses to AZD1222 COVID-19 vaccine. Points from the study as a whole: The donor cohort was predominantly white British with a female majority, and clonal diversity may have been underestimated.

Recipients boosted at about 4 weeks or about 12 weeks are pooled. Sequenced by immunoSEQ multiplex PCR; TCRdb stores in-frame clones only, minus some. The repertoire includes 90,000 to 120,000 clones, 87% of them detected once, and 2% to 3% sits in the top ten. The CDR3 consists of 15 residues. The V end was cut by 4 bases, the J end by 3 bases, with 15 bases between. The germline V gene encodes CDR1 MNHEY and CDR2 SVGAGI. The receptor was derived from an adult who received the AZD1222 COVID-19 vaccine. The chain is built from TRBV6-5 and TRBJ1-1; D is perhaps TRBD1 (5 bases). Specimen: peripheral blood, collected 28 days after the second AZD1222 dose. The CDR3 sequence: CASSFRASGDTEAFF. CDR3 nucleotides: TGTGCCAGCAGTTTCCGGGCCTCGGGGGACACTGAAGCTTTCTTT.